This is a list of T cell receptor beta chains from one sample in a study of response to subunit inactivated influenza vaccine. TCRdb recomputed calls from the RT-PCR reads with MiXCR, one row per CDR3 protein. This sample carries approximately 530,000 distinct CDR3 sequences, approximately 6.9% of them seen once, and the ten largest clones take about an eighth. The source was PBMCs from blood, collected about 24 months after vaccination. The receptor set was obtained from a man aged 50 to 69 who received an inactivated influenza vaccine. Both conserved end residues are trimmed from each CDR3. D genes are given only for firm matches.

-,TRBV3-1,ASSEKGYNEQF
TRBD2,TRBV20-1,SATSARLASGRGEQF
-,TRBV20-1,SARDVAVYGYT
TRBD2,TRBV19,ASSGTWREGFFNEQF
-,TRBV3-1,ASSQGGGSQSY
TRBD1,TRBV4-1,ASSQEGTDYQPQH
-,TRBV12-3/TRBV12-4,ASSRSGSETQY
-,TRBV19,ASTTQGPGELF
-,TRBV11-2,ASSLDMGPSYEQY
TRBD2,TRBV6-2/TRBV6-3,ASTRRGEYNEQF
-,TRBV4-1,ASSQAGMRVTNEKLF
-,TRBV7-9,ASRGRGLGEMNTEAF
-,TRBV10-3,AISDPTGELF
-,TRBV4-2,ASSPGVPGADTQY
-,TRBV7-9,ASPPGQNTGELF
-,TRBV5-1,ASSLGSSNTGELF
TRBD1,TRBV29-1,SAKGQWNTGELF
-,TRBV6-5,ASSYSRRGTDTQY
-,TRBV7-9,ASSPASNYGYT
TRBD2,TRBV6-5,ASSFDGRVLTDTQY
-,TRBV24-1,ATSDPRRTETQY
-,TRBV14,ASQPSGSNEKLF
-,TRBV15,ATSRDPISSYEQY
-,TRBV4-2,ASSQEGGASNTGELF
-,TRBV11-2,ASSSGGIYGYT
TRBD1,TRBV4-3,ASSQVGTGGYGYT
TRBD2,TRBV5-1,ASSRDGGRVYNEQF
-,TRBV29-1,STGRGSGTEAF
-,TRBV25-1,ASSGGARNEQF
TRBD1,TRBV5-1,ASSLGGQGDYNEQF
-,TRBV19,ASSRQAGQPQH
-,TRBV12-3/TRBV12-4,ASSSDSSDEQF
-,TRBV7-2,ASSPSGVRNQPQH
-,TRBV2,ASSVGQTNQPQH
-,TRBV6-5,ASSSRGEGNTEAF
TRBD1,TRBV11-2,ASSPDNRGVAPLH
-,TRBV21-1,ASSKGPVRCEGETQY
TRBD2,TRBV5-1,ASSLSRGGLNEQF
-,TRBV11-2,ASSFGDIQY
-,TRBV24-1,ATSDAKVGGGQAKNIQY
-,TRBV3-1,ASSTNYGDTQY